Shown below are 29 T cell receptor beta chains from a single sample sequenced in a study of control samples from healthy donors and cancer patients. Repertoires were generated with immunoSEQ multiplex PCR, while TCRdb's copy carries only in-frame clones and drops some. This table has about 120,000 clones, 85% to 90% appearing once. Sequencing was done on a sample of blood. The receptors here all came from a man younger than 40 in good health.

The CDR3 coding sequence is TGTGCCAGTAGTACTCAGCGAAGGGGCAATCAGCCCCAGCATTTT. Its translation is CASSTQRRGNQPQHF. V and J are TRBV19 and TRBJ1-5; D call uncertain. V lost 4 bases to trimming and J lost 2 bases, with 12 bases between them. From germline, CDR1 is LNHDA and CDR2 SQIVND (reference sequence). This CDR3 is 15 amino acids long.

This clone was seen just once. This chain joins TRBV7-9 and TRBJ2-7, with 7 positions matching TRBD1. V was pared by 5 bases and J by 0 bases, with 10 bases of the junction left unmatched. This CDR3 has 16 amino acids. Germline-derived CDR1 and CDR2 are SEHNR and FQNEAQ (reference sequence). The CDR3 loop reads CASSPQGPGGSYEQYV. The CDR3 region has the DNA TGTGCCAGCAGCCCCCAGGGGCCAGGGGGCTCCTACGAGCAGTACGTC.

The chain carries TRBV5-1 and TRBJ2-1, with D possibly TRBD2 on 5 matching bases. Trimming took 4 bases from V and 6 from J, leaving 14 bases between them. The CDR3 loop spans 14 amino acids. Germline CDR1 reads SGHRS; CDR2 reads YFSETQ. The CDR3 sequence: CASSPLRVSNEQFF. In DNA form, the CDR3 reads TGCGCCAGCAGCCCCCTGCGGGTATCCAATGAGCAGTTCTTC.

CDR3: CASSLFGLAGEETQYF. The CDR3 DNA reads TGTGCCAGCAGCTTATTTGGACTAGCGGGGGAAGAGACCCAGTACTTC. The chain recombines TRBV7-3 with TRBJ2-5, with 13 bases matching TRBD2. Germline values: CDR1 SGHTA, CDR2 FQGTGA. This CDR3 has 16 amino acids. After removal of 2 bases from V and 3 bases from J, the junction contained 3 bases not matched to a gene.

This clone has only one observation. Germline and junction disagree at one end, which may indicate a read error. V gene TRBV5-1 combines with J gene TRBJ1-1; D might be TRBD1 (5 bases). Germline lookup yields CDR1 SGHRS and CDR2 YFSETQ. The CDR3 is 14 residues long. CDR3 nucleotides: TGCGCCAGCAGTTTGGGACCGACGAACACTGAAGCTTTCTTT. This encodes CASSLGPTNTEAFF. The full variable domain, rest sourced from reference TRBV5-1 and TRBJ1-1, is KAGVTQTPRYLIKTRGQQVTLSCSPISGHRSVSWYQQTPGQGLQFLFEYFSETQRNKGNFPGRFSGRQFSNSRSEMNVSTLELGDSALYLCASSLGPTNTEAFFGQGTRLTVV.

This clone has only one observation. Here the CDR3 DNA reads TGTGCCAGTAGTAGACAGGCGGATAATGAAAAACTGTTTTTT. It specifies CASSRQADNEKLFF. The rearrangement links TRBV19 to TRBJ1-4; D is perhaps TRBD1 (6 bases). V was cut by 4 bases and J by 4 bases, with 10 bases left in between. Germline lookup yields CDR1 LNHDA and CDR2 SQIVND (reference sequence). The CDR3 contains 14 residues. The complete variable domain, with remaining parts taken from reference TRBV19 and TRBJ1-4, reads DGGITQSPKYLFRKEGQNVTLSCEQNLNHDAMYWYRQDPGQGLRLIYYSQIVNDFQKGDIAEGYSVSREKKESFPLTVTSAQKNPTAFYLCASSRQADNEKLFFGSGTQLSVL.

This chain connects TRBV4-2 to TRBJ2-4; D perhaps matches TRBD1 (6 bases). The V end lost 0 bases, the J end lost 9 bases, and 15 bases lay between the germline ends. Germline V gene sequence: CDR1 LGHNA, CDR2 YNFKEQ. The CDR3 length is 15 residues. The DNA for the CDR3 is TGTGCCAGCAGCCAAGATAGCAGGGGAAATGGCATTCAGTACTTC. Translating it yields CASSQDSRGNGIQYF.

V usage is TRBV29-1 and J usage is TRBJ2-3; TRBD1 matches at 8 bases. Germline CDR1 and CDR2: SQVTM and ANQGSEA. J gave up 3 bases and V 4 bases, and 6 bases lay outside the gene matches. CDR3 length equals 14 residues. CDR3 nucleotide sequence: TGCAGCGTTGGTCGGACAGGGCGGACAGATACGCAGTATTTT. This gives the protein CSVGRTGRTDTQYF.

This sequence joins TRBV18 and TRBJ1-4, with 10 bases aligning to TRBD1. The CDR3 consists of 15 residues. V trimming: 5 bases; J trimming: 8 bases; junction bases outside the gene matches: 8. CDR1 is KGHSH and CDR2 is LQKENI in the germline V gene. The CDR3 loop is CASSERDRGFEKLFF. The CDR3 DNA follows: TGTGCCAGCTCAGAACGGGACAGGGGATTCGAAAAACTGTTTTTT.

The chain carries TRBV5-1 and TRBJ1-1, with D uncertain. Trimming removed 0 bases from V and 5 bases from J, with 11 bases in between. CDR1 and CDR2 (germline): SGHRS, YFSETQ. This CDR3 has 14 amino acids. CDR3 DNA sequence: TGCGCCAGCAGCTTGGGCGGGGTTGAAACTGAAGCTTTCTTT. It encodes CASSLGGVETEAFF. The full variable domain, its missing parts supplied by reference TRBV5-1 and TRBJ1-1, is KAGVTQTPRYLIKTRGQQVTLSCSPISGHRSVSWYQQTPGQGLQFLFEYFSETQRNKGNFPGRFSGRQFSNSRSEMNVSTLELGDSALYLCASSLGGVETEAFFGQGTRLTVV.

This clone occurred once. The same CDR3 is also encoded by other DNA sequences in this sample. This chain links TRBV12-3 or TRBV12-4 with TRBJ1-6; D is ambiguous. The CDR3 sequence is 12 residues long. Trimming left V 5 bases short and J 9 bases short, with 8 bases between. CDR3 loop: CASSLGVSPLHF. In DNA, the CDR3 is TGTGCCAGCAGTCTGGGAGTTTCACCCCTCCACTTT.

V is TRBV19 and J is TRBJ1-2; TRBD1 is a possible D gene (5 bases). CDR1 and CDR2 from the germline V gene are LNHDA and SQIVND (reference sequence). V lost 9 bases and J lost 4, with 18 bases in between. The CDR3 is 14 residues long. CDR3 DNA: TGTGCCAGCTGGGGCCTGACAACTAGCTATGGCTACACCTTC. Its protein is CASWGLTTSYGYTF.

The chain combines TRBV9 with TRBJ1-5, with D uncertain. The germline V gene has CDR1 SGDLS and CDR2 YYNGEE. Between the trimmed V and J ends, which lost 0 bases and 0 bases, there was a span of 7 bases. There are 15 residues in the CDR3. For the CDR3, the DNA is TGTGCCAGCAGCGTAGGAGGAGCTAGCAATCAGCCCCAGCATTTT. Amino acid sequence: CASSVGGASNQPQHF.

This chain joins TRBV29-1 and TRBJ1-4; 7 bases match TRBD1. This CDR3 spans 12 amino acids. The V gene's germline CDR1 is SQVTM and CDR2 ANQGSEA. After removal of 7 bases from V and 8 bases from J, the junction contained 7 bases not matched to a gene. CDR3 amino acids: CSAGTVDEKLFF. CDR3 nucleotides: TGCAGCGCCGGGACAGTTGACGAAAAACTGTTTTTT.

V and J are TRBV3-1 (or the pseudogene TRBV3-2) and TRBJ2-3, with TRBD2 matching 10 bases. After removal of 3 bases from V and 7 bases from J, the junction contained 13 bases not matched to a gene. This CDR3 contains 17 residues. The V gene's germline CDR1 is LGHDT and CDR2 YNNKEL (reference sequence). The CDR3 protein is CASSHEGSGGAVHTQYF. In nucleotides, the CDR3 is TGTGCCAGCAGCCACGAGGGAAGCGGGGGGGCGGTCCATACGCAGTATTTT.

The chain is built from TRBV13 and TRBJ2-5; a weak D match, TRBD1 (5 bases). V was trimmed by 1 base and J by 4 bases, leaving 10 bases between them. This CDR3 contains 14 residues. Germline values: CDR1 PRHDT, CDR2 FYEKMQ (reference sequence). CDR3 sequence reads: CASSLEGWGETQYF. The CDR3 coding sequence is TGTGCCAGCAGCTTAGAGGGGTGGGGAGAGACCCAGTACTTC. Together with reference TRBV13 and TRBJ2-5, the CDR3 gives the full variable domain: AAGVIQSPRHLIKEKRETATLKCYPIPRHDTVYWYQQGPGQDPQFLISFYEKMQSDKGSIPDRFSAQQFSDYHSELNMSSLELGDSALYFCASSLEGWGETQYFGPGTRLLVL.

In this sample, this clone turned up once. In the same sample, other DNA sequences code for this CDR3. This sequence joins TRBV19 and TRBJ1-1, with D possibly being TRBD1 (5 bases). V gave up 8 bases and J gave up 6 bases, with 10 bases separating them. CDR1 LNHDA and CDR2 SQIVND come from the germline V gene (reference sequence). The CDR3 is 11 amino acids. The CDR3 spells CASRLGAEAFF. Written as DNA, the CDR3 is TGTGCCAGTCGTTTGGGGGCTGAAGCTTTCTTT. Together with reference TRBV19 and TRBJ1-1, the CDR3 gives the full variable domain: DGGITQSPKYLFRKEGQNVTLSCEQNLNHDAMYWYRQDPGQGLRLIYYSQIVNDFQKGDIAEGYSVSREKKESFPLTVTSAQKNPTAFYLCASRLGAEAFFGQGTRLTVV.

This rearrangement joins TRBV27 to TRBJ2-2; perhaps TRBD2 as D (6 bases). This CDR3 spans 17 amino acids. Trimming cost V 5 bases and J 3 bases, with 19 bases left between them. Germline V gene sequence: CDR1 MNHEY, CDR2 SMNVEV (reference sequence). DNA for the CDR3: TGTGCCAGCAGTGTTCTAAGACTGGGACTCCACACCGGGGAGCTGTTTTTT. Amino acids: CASSVLRLGLHTGELFF.

This chain uses TRBV19 with TRBJ1-1; D call uncertain. Trimming cost V 6 bases and J 4 bases, with 12 bases left between them. The CDR3 is 13 amino acids. Germline assignment: CDR1 LNHDA and CDR2 SQIVND (reference sequence). CDR3 sequence: CASSQMGGTEAFF. As DNA, the CDR3 is TGTGCCAGTAGCCAGATGGGTGGCACTGAAGCTTTCTTT.

The chain couples TRBV29-1 to TRBJ1-2; D gene ambiguous. The germline V gene encodes CDR1 SQVTM and CDR2 ANQGSEA. V shed 1 base and J shed 4 bases, with 13 bases lying between them. The length of the CDR3 is 14 residues. The CDR3 region is CSVEVFGLTYGYTF. CDR3 DNA sequence: TGCAGCGTTGAAGTTTTCGGGCTGACCTATGGCTACACCTTC.

In this sample, this clone turned up once. This chain uses TRBV9 with TRBJ1-3, with D unresolved. The CDR3 totals 14 residues. Germline CDR1 and CDR2: SGDLS and YYNGEE. V lost 7 bases and J 0 bases, leaving 11 bases between the germline ends. CDR3: CASAWADSGNTIYF. The CDR3 DNA is TGTGCCAGCGCATGGGCAGACTCTGGAAACACCATATATTTT.

This clone was seen a few times. The chain employs TRBV3-1 (or the pseudogene TRBV3-2) and TRBJ1-1, with D perhaps matching TRBD1 (5 bases). Between the trimmed V and J ends, which lost 5 bases and 5 bases, there was a span of 6 bases. This CDR3 is built from 11 residues. Germline CDR1 is LGHDT and CDR2 is YNNKEL (reference sequence). The CDR3 protein is CASSWGTEAFF. CDR3 nucleotide sequence: TGTGCCAGCAGCTGGGGGACTGAAGCTTTCTTT.

J is TRBJ2-1 and V is TRBV3-1 (or the pseudogene TRBV3-2); 9 nucleotides line up with TRBD2. Germline values: CDR1 LGHDT, CDR2 YNNKEL (reference sequence). After removal of 0 bases from V and 10 bases from J, the junction contained 7 bases not matched to a gene. The CDR3 has 15 residues. The CDR3 region is CASSQDGAGGLEQFF. CDR3 DNA: TGTGCCAGCAGCCAAGATGGAGCGGGGGGCCTGGAGCAGTTCTTC.

The chain links TRBV7-2 to TRBJ2-3, with D perhaps being TRBD1 or TRBD2 (6 bases each). V was trimmed by 1 base and J by 5 bases, leaving 13 bases between them. Germline lookup yields CDR1 SGHTA and CDR2 FQGNSA. This CDR3 region has 15 residues. CDR3 sequence: CASSLGGGRRDTQYF. The CDR3 region has the DNA TGTGCCAGCAGCTTAGGAGGGGGGCGAAGAGATACGCAGTATTTT.

This clone appeared a single time. The chain joins TRBV5-8 to TRBJ1-3; 7 bases are shared with TRBD1. CDR3 size: 16 residues. CDR1 and CDR2 (germline): SGHTS, YDEGEE. With 2 bases clipped from V and 0 bases from J, the junction kept 5 bases outside the gene matches. CDR3 sequence (DNA): TGTGCCAGCAGCTTCCGGGACAGTTACTCTGGAAACACCATATATTTT. This sequence encodes CASSFRDSYSGNTIYF.

The V call is TRBV18, the J call TRBJ2-7; D possibly corresponds to TRBD1 (6 bases). The V and J ends lost 3 bases and 2 bases respectively, with 8 bases between them. The CDR3 length is 13 residues. The germline CDR1 and CDR2 sequences are KGHSH and LQKENI. The CDR3 coding sequence is TGTGCCAGCTCACCTAGGGGGACCTACGAGCAGTACGTC. Translating gives CASSPRGTYEQYV.

V and J are TRBV18 and TRBJ1-1; D is possibly TRBD1 (6 bases). Germline loops: CDR1 KGHSH, CDR2 LQKENI. Trimming stripped 0 bases from V and 6 bases from J, with 11 bases between. This CDR3 is built from 14 residues. The CDR3, as DNA: TGTGCCAGCTCACCACCGGGGGGGGCCCCTGAAGCTTTCTTT. It codes for CASSPPGGAPEAFF.

CDR3 coding DNA: TGTGCCACCAGTGGTCGGACTAGCGGCAACAATGAGCAGTTCTTC. Translation: CATSGRTSGNNEQFF. The chain combines TRBV24-1 with TRBJ2-1; 10 nucleotides line up with TRBD2. The CDR3 length is 15 residues. Losses at the gene ends were 5 bases for V and 5 bases for J; bases not matched to a gene: 5. The germline V gene encodes CDR1 KGHDR and CDR2 SFDVKD.

The rearrangement joins TRBV30 to TRBJ1-1; D perhaps matches TRBD1 (5 bases). The CDR3 is 15 amino acids. CDR1 and CDR2 (germline): GTSNPN, SVGIG (reference sequence). V dropped 0 bases and J dropped 6 bases, with 17 bases sitting between them. This CDR3 reads CAWSVTPGLSSEAFF. CDR3 in DNA: TGTGCCTGGAGTGTAACCCCGGGACTGAGTTCTGAAGCTTTCTTT. Full variable domain (remainder filled in from reference TRBV30 and TRBJ1-1): SQTIHQWPATLVQPVGSPLSLECTVEGTSNPNLYWYRQAAGRGLQLLFYSVGIGQISSEVPQNLSASRPQDRQFILSSKKLLLSDSGFYLCAWSVTPGLSSEAFFGQGTRLTVV.